The present TCR beta chain was sequenced within a study of control samples from healthy donors and cancer patients. The CDR3 extends over 17 amino acids. After removal of 0 bases from V and 5 bases from J, the junction contained 6 bases not matched to a gene. Per the germline V gene, CDR1 is PRHDT and CDR2 is FYEKMQ (reference sequence). The assay was immunoSEQ multiplex PCR, and TCRdb's table has in-frame clones only and misses some. This table holds 150,000 to 200,000 clones, roughly 91% found once. V is TRBV13 and J is TRBJ2-5, with TRBD2 matching over 13 bases. The sequenced sample was blood. The receptor was isolated from a woman in her 30s in good health. CDR3 sequence (DNA): TGTGCCAGCAGCTTAGGTGGACTAGCGGGGGTCGAGGAGACCCAGTACTTC. It codes for CASSLGGLAGVEETQYF. Full variable domain (missing parts from reference TRBV13 and TRBJ2-5): AAGVIQSPRHLIKEKRETATLKCYPIPRHDTVYWYQQGPGQDPQFLISFYEKMQSDKGSIPDRFSAQQFSDYHSELNMSSLELGDSALYFCASSLGGLAGVEETQYFGPGTRLLVL.